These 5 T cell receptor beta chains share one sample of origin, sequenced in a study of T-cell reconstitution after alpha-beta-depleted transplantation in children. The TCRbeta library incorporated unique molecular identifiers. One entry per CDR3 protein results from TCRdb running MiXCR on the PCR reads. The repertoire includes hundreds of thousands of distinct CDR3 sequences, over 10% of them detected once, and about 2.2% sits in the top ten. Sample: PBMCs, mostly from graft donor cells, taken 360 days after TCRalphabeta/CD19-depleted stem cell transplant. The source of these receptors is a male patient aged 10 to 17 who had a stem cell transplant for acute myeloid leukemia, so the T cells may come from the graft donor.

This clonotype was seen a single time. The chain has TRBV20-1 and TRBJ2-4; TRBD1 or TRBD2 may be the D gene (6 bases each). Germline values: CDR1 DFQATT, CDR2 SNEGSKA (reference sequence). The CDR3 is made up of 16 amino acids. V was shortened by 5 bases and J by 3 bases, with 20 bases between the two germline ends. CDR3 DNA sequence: TGCAGTGCTCGGGACATCCATGGGGGGAGCAAAAACATTCAGTACTTC. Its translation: CSARDIHGGSKNIQYF.

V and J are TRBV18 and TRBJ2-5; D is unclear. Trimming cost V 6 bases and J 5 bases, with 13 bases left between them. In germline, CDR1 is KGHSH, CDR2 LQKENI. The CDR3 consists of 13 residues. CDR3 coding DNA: TGTGCCAGCTCCGCGAACCACCGGGAGACCCAGTACTTC. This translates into CASSANHRETQYF. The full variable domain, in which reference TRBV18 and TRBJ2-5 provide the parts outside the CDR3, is NAGVMQNPRHLVRRRGQEARLRCSPMKGHSHVYWYRQLPEEGLKFMVYLQKENIIDESGMPKERFSAEFPKEGPSILRIQQVVRGDSAAYFCASSANHRETQYFGPGTRLLVL.

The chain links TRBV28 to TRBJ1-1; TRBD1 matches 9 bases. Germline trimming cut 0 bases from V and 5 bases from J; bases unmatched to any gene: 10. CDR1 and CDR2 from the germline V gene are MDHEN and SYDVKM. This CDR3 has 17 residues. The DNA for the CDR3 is TGTGCCAGCAGTTTATGGGGGACAGGGAGGCCGGGGACTGAAGCTTTCTTT. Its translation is CASSLWGTGRPGTEAFF.

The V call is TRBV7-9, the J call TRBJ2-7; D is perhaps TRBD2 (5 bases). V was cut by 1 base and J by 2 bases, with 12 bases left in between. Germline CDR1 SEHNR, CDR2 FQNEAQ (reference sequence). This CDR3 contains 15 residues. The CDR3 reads CASSLVWSGTYEQYF. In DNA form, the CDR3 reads TGTGCCAGCAGCTTAGTTTGGTCGGGAACCTACGAGCAGTACTTC. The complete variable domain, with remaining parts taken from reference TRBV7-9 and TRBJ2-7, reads DTGVSQNPRHKITKRGQNVTFRCDPISEHNRLYWYRQTLGQGPEFLTYFQNEAQLEKSRLLSDRFSAERPKGSFSTLEIQRTEQGDSAMYLCASSLVWSGTYEQYFGPGTRLTVT.

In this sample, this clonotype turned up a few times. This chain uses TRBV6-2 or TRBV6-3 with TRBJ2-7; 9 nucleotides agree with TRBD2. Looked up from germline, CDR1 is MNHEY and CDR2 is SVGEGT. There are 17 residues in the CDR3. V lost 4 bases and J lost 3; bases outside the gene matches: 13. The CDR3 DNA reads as TGTGCCAGCAGTTCCCTCAGAGTAAGCGGGAGGATCTACGAGCAGTACTTC. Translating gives CASSSLRVSGRIYEQYF.